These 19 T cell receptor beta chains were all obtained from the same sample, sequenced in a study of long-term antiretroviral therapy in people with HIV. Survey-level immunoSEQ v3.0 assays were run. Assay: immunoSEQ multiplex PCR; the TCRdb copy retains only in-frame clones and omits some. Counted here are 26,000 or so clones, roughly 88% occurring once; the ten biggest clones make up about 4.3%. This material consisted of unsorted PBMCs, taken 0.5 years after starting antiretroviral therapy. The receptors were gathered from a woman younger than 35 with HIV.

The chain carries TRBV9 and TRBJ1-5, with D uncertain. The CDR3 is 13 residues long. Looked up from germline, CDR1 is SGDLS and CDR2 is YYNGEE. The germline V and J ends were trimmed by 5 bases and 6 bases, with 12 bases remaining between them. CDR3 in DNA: TGTGCCAGCAGTTTTGACTGGGGTCAGCCCCAGCATTTT. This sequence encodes CASSFDWGQPQHF.

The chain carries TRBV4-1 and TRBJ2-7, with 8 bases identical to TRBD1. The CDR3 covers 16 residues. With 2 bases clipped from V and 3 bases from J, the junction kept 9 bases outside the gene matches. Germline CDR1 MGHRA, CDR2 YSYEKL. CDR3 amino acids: CASSQLSGTGLYEQYF. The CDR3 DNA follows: TGCGCCAGCAGCCAACTTTCCGGGACAGGTCTCTACGAGCAGTACTTC.

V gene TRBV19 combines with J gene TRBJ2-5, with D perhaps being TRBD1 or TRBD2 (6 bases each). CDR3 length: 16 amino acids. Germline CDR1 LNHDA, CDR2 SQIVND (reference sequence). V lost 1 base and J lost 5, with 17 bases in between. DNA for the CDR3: TGTGCCAGTAGTATAGGATCGATACAGGGAGGCGAGACCCAGTACTTC. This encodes CASSIGSIQGGETQYF.

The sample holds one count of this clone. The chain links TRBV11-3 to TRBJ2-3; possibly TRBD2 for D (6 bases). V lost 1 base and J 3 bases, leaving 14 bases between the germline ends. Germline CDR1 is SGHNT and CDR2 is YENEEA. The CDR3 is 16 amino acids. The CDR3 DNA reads TGTGCCAGCAGCTTAGGACGGGGGAGTCGGACAGATACGCAGTATTTT. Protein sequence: CASSLGRGSRTDTQYF. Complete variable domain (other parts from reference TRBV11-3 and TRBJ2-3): EAGVVQSPRYKIIEKKQPVAFWCNPISGHNTLYWYLQNLGQGPELLIRYENEEAVDDSQLPKDRFSAERLKGVDSTLKIQPAELGDSAVYLCASSLGRGSRTDTQYFGPGTRLTVL.

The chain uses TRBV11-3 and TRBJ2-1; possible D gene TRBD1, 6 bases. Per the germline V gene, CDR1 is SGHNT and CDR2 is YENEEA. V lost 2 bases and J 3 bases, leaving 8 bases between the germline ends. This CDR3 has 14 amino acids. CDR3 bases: TGTGCCAGCAGCTTAAAGGGGGACTACAATGAGCAGTTCTTC. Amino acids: CASSLKGDYNEQFF.

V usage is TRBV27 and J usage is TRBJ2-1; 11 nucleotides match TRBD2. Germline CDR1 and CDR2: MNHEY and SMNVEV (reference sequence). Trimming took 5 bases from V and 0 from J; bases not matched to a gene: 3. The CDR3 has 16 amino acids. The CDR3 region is CASSHTSGSSYNEQFF. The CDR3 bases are TGTGCCAGCAGTCATACTAGCGGGAGCTCCTACAATGAGCAGTTCTTC.

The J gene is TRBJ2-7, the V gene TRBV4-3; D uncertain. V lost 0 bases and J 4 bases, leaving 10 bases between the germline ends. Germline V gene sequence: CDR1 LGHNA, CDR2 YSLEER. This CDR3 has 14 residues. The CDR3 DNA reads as TGCGCCAGCAGCCAAGAAGAGCCAGCTTACGAGCAGTACTTC. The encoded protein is CASSQEEPAYEQYF.

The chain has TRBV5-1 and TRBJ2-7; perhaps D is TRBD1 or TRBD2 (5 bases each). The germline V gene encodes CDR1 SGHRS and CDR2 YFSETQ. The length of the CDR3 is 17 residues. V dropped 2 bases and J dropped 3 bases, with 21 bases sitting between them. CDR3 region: CASSFGFGGVKGYEQYF. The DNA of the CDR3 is TGCGCCAGCAGCTTTGGGTTTGGGGGAGTCAAAGGCTACGAGCAGTACTTC.

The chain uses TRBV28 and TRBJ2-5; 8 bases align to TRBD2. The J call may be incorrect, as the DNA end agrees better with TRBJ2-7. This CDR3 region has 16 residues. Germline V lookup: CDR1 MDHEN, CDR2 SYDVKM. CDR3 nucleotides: TGTGCCAGCAGTTTCGCGGGGGGCGGGGTCTCCTACGAGCAGTACTTC. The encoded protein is CASSFAGGGVSYEQYF.

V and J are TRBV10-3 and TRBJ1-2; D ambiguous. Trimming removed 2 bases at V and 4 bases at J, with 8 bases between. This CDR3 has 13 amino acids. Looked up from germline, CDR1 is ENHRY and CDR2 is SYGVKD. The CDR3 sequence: CAISEEDLYGYTF. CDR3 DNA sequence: TGTGCCATCAGTGAGGAGGACCTCTATGGCTACACCTTC.

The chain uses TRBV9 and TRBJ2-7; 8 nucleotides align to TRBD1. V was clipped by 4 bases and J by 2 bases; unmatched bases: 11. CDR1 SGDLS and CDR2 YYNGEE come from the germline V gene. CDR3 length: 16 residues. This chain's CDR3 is CASSPFRGPRAYEQYF. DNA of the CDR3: TGTGCCAGCAGCCCCTTCAGGGGGCCTAGGGCCTACGAGCAGTACTTC.

As DNA, the CDR3 is TGTGCCAGCAGCTTAGGGCAGGGTAAAGAGACCCAGTACTTC. Translated, it gives CASSLGQGKETQYF. This sequence joins TRBV7-3 and TRBJ2-5; possible D gene TRBD1, 5 bases. Trimming pared 2 bases from V and 3 bases from J, leaving 10 bases between. Germline assignment: CDR1 SGHTA and CDR2 FQGTGA. This CDR3 spans 14 amino acids.

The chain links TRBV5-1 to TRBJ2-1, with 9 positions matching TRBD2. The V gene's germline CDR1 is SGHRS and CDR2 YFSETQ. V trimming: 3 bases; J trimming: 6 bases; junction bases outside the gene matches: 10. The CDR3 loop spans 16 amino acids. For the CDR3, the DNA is TGCGCCAGCAGCTCGAATAGCGGGAGCGTAATCAATGAGCAGTTCTTC. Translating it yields CASSSNSGSVINEQFF.

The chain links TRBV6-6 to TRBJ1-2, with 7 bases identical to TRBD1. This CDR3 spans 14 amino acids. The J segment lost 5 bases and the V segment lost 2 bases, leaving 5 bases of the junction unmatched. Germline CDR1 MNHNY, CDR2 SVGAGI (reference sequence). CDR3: CASSYDRVGYGYTF. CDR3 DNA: TGTGCCAGCAGTTACGACAGGGTAGGATATGGCTACACCTTC.

CDR3 DNA: TGTGCCAGCAGCGCCCTGGGACTAGCGGGAGTTTCCGAGCAGTACTTC. Protein: CASSALGLAGVSEQYF. This rearrangement joins TRBV7-6 to TRBJ2-7; 14 positions agree with TRBD2. The length of the CDR3 is 16 residues. V gave up 5 bases and J gave up 6 bases; unmatched junction bases: 9. Germline V lookup: CDR1 SGHVS, CDR2 FNYEAQ.

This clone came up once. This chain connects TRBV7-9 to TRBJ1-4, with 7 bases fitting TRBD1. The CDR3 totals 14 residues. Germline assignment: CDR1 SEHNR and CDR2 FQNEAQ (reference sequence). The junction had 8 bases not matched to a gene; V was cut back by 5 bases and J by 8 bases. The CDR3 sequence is CASSQRQGPEKLFF. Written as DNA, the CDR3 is TGTGCCAGCAGCCAACGACAGGGCCCCGAAAAACTGTTTTTT.

CDR3 DNA sequence: TGTGCCAGCAGCGTAGCTTGGAGTTACACTGAAGCTTTCTTT. Translating gives CASSVAWSYTEAFF. The chain employs TRBV9 and TRBJ1-1; D is undetermined. Trimming cost V 0 bases and J 3 bases, with 9 bases left between them. CDR1 and CDR2 from the germline V gene are SGDLS and YYNGEE. This CDR3 comprises 14 residues.

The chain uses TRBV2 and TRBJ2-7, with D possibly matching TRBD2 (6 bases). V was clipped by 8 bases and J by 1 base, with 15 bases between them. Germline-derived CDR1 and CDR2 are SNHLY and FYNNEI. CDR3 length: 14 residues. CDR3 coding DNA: TGTGCCAGCGGAAGTGGAGGGTGGTCCTACGAGCAGTACTTC. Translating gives CASGSGGWSYEQYF.

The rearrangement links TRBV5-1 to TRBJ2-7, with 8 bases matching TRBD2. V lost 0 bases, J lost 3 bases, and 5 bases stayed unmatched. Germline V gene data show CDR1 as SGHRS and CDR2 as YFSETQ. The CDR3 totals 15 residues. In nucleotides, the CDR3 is TGCGCCAGCAGCTTGGTGGCGGGGGGCAACTACGAGCAGTACTTC. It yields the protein CASSLVAGGNYEQYF.